This T cell receptor (beta chain) derives from a study of identical twins. The V end lost 5 bases, the J end lost 9 bases, and 11 bases lay between the germline ends. Germline V CDR1 and CDR2: MDHEN, SYDVKM. This CDR3 spans 12 amino acids. MiXCR, run by TCRdb on the 5' RACE reads, gives a single entry per CDR3 protein. The sample carries around 570,000 distinct CDR3 sequences, roughly 9.5% recorded once. This clonotype has ten or more counts. The sample also formed part of further work on yellow fever vaccine responses in identical twins.

The V and J genes are TRBV28 and TRBJ2-1, with D possibly TRBD1 on 6 matching bases. The source of this sequence is a woman aged 18-30 years in good health. Sequencing was performed on PBMCs. CDR3 DNA sequence: TGTGCCAGCAGTGAACAGGGTACTGAGCAGTTCTTC. This encodes CASSEQGTEQFF.